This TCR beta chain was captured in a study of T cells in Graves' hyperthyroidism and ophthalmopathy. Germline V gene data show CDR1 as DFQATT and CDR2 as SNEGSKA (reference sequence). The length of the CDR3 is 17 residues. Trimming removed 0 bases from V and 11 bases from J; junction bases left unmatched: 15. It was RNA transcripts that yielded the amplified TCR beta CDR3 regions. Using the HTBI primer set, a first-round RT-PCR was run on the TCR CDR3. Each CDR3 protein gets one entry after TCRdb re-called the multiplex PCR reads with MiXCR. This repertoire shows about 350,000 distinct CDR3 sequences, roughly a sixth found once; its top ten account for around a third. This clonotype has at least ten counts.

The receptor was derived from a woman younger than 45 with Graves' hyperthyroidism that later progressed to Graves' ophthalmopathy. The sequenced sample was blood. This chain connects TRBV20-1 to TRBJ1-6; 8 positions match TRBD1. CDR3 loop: CSAREPGDRWPRTPLHF. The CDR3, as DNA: TGCAGTGCTAGAGAACCAGGGGACAGGTGGCCAAGAACACCCCTCCACTTT.